The TCR beta chain under discussion was sequenced for a study of blood T cell repertoires in COVID-19. About the research overall: Specimens from acute and convalescent COVID-19 originated in the United States, Italy and Spain. PBMCs, B-cell-depleted T cells, or T cells were the source of the cDNA or gDNA that made up the material.

The germline gives CDR1 MNHEY, CDR2 SVGAGI. With 2 bases clipped from V and 8 bases from J, the junction kept 5 bases outside the gene matches. The CDR3 extends over 15 amino acids. Study processing details: Cell counts per sample came from amplifying reference gene primers. Sequenced by immunoSEQ multiplex PCR; TCRdb stores in-frame clones only, minus some. The DNA gave D and trimming, while V, J and clone size come from that table. The repertoire holds about 160,000 clones, with roughly four fifths as singletons. Material for sequencing was peripheral blood. The genes are TRBV6-5 and TRBJ1-4; TRBD1 matches at 10 bases. The TCR comes from a man in his fifties or sixties with active or convalescent COVID-19. The CDR3 loop reads CASSYLRDRGEKLFF. CDR3 DNA sequence: TGTGCCAGCAGTTACCTCCGGGACAGGGGAGAAAAACTGTTTTTT.